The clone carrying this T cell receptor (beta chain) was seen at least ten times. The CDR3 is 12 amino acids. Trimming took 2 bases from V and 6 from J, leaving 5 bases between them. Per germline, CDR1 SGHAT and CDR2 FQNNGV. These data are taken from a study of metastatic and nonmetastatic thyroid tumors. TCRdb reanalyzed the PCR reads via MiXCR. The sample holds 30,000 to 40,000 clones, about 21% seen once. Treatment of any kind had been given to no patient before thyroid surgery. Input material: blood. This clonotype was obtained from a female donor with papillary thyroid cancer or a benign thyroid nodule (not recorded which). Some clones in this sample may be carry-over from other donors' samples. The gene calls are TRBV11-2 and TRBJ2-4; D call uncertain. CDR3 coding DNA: TGTGCCAGCAGCTTACTGGGAAACATTCAGTACTTC. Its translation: CASSLLGNIQYF.